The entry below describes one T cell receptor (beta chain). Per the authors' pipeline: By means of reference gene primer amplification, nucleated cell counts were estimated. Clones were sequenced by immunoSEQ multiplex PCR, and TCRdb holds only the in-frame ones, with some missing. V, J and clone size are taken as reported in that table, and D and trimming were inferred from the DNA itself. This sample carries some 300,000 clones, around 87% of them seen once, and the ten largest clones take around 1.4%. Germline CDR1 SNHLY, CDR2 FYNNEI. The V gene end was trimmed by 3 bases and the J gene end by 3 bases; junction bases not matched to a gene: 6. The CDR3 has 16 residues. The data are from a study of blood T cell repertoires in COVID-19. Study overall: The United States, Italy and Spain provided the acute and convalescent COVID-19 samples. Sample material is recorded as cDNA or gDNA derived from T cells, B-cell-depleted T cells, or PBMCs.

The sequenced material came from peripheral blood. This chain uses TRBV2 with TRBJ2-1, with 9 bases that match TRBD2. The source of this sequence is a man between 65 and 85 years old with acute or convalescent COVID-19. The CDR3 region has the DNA TGTGCCAGCAGTGATTGGCGGGGGGGCTTCTACAATGAGCAGTTCTTC. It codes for CASSDWRGGFYNEQFF.